This T cell receptor beta chain emerged from a study of T cells in Graves' hyperthyroidism and ophthalmopathy. General study findings and limits: The model identified upcoming ophthalmopathy a median around 6 months ahead of onset.

Researchers took RNA transcripts and amplified the TCR beta CDR3 regions from them. First-round RT-PCR of the TCR CDR3 relied on the HTBI primer set. TCRdb reanalysed the multiplex PCR reads using MiXCR and keeps one entry per CDR3 protein. This sample has 540,000 or so distinct CDR3 sequences, with less than 20% found just once. The CDR3 extends over 15 amino acids. Germline V lookup: CDR1 SGHTA, CDR2 FQGTGA. For this clonotype: Its matching antigen is unknown. The junction does not match germline at one end; this may be a read error.

Uncontrolled infection, other autoimmune disease, pregnancy or lactation excluded patients. Fresh peripheral blood, approximately 9.1 ml, was the source of the PBMCs. J is TRBJ2-1 and V is TRBV7-3; possibly TRBD2 for D (5 bases). The material sequenced was blood. The clonotype comes from a woman in her twenties or thirties with Graves' hyperthyroidism. The CDR3 coding sequence is TGTGCCAGCAGCCTCGCTGCGGGTTCCTACAATGTGCAGTTCTTC. It yields the protein CASSLAAGSYNVQFF.